This T cell receptor (beta chain) was recovered during a study of cytomegalovirus exposure and HLA in healthy donors. Broader study findings: As was reported, the classifier diagnosed cytomegalovirus status with high specificity and sensitivity. In a later analysis, the majority of CMV-associated beta chains seemingly showed HLA restriction.

With V trimmed by 1 base and J by 0 bases, 2 bases remained unmatched. The CDR3 length is 15 residues. Germline CDR1 and CDR2: LNHDA and SQIVND (reference sequence). The count of this clone is one. Its antigen is not known. In the same sample, other DNA sequences code for this CDR3. The PCR ran on 60 Vbeta and 13 Jbeta primers. Here immunoSEQ multiplex PCR was the method, and the copy in TCRdb shows in-frame clones only, minus some. The sample has 150,000 to 200,000 clones; roughly 65% are singletons. The receptor was isolated from a woman aged 18-29 years in good health and CMV-seropositive. Sequences were obtained from PBMCs. The gene calls are TRBV19 and TRBJ1-1; TRBD1 matches at 7 bases. The CDR3 bases are TGTGCCAGTAGTATAGGGACAGGCTTGAACACTGAAGCTTTCTTT. It codes for CASSIGTGLNTEAFF.